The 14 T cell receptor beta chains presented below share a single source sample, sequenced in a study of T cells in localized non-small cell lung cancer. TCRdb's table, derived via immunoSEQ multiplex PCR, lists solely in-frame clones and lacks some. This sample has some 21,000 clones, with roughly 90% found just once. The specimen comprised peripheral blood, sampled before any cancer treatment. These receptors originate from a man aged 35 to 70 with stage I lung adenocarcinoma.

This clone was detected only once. The CDR3 DNA follows: TGTGCCAGTAGTGTCCGACCAGGCTATGAGCAGTTCTTC. Translated: CASSVRPGYEQFF. V gene TRBV19 combines with J gene TRBJ2-1, with D unresolved. Germline CDR1 is LNHDA and CDR2 is SQIVND (reference sequence). V shed 5 bases and J shed 8 bases, with 13 bases lying between them. This CDR3 comprises 13 residues.

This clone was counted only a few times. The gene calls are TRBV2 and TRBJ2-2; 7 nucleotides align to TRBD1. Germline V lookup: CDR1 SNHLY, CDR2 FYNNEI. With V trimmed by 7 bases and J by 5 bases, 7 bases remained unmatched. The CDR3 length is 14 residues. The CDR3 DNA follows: TGTGCCAGCAAGGGGGCAGCACGTACCGGGGAGCTGTTTTTT. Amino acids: CASKGAARTGELFF. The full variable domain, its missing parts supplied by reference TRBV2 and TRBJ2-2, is EPEVTQTPSHQVTQMGQEVILRCVPISNHLYFYWYRQILGQKVEFLVSFYNNEISEKSEIFDDQFSVERPDGSNFTLKIRSTKLEDSAMYFCASKGAARTGELFFGEGSRLTVL.

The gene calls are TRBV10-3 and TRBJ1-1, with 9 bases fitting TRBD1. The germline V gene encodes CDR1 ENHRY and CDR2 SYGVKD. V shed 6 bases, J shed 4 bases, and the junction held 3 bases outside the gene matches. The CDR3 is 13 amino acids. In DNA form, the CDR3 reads TGTGCCATCAGCCCGACAGGGGGCACTGAAGCTTTCTTT. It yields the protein CAISPTGGTEAFF.

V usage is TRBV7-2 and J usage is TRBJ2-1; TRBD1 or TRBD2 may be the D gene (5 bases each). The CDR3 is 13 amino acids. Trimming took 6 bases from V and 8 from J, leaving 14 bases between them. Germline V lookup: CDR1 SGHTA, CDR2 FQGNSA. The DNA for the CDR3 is TGTGCCAGCAGAAGGGACGGGCAGTATGAGCAGTTCTTC. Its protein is CASRRDGQYEQFF.

The CDR3 reads CASMKVSYNEQFF. DNA for the CDR3: TGTGCCAGCATGAAAGTCTCCTACAATGAGCAGTTCTTC. The chain combines TRBV25-1 with TRBJ2-1; D remains unclear. The CDR3 contains 13 residues. V lost 7 bases to trimming and J lost 0 bases, with 7 bases between them. Germline loops: CDR1 MGHDK, CDR2 SYGVNS.

The chain's CDR3 is CASSIGGNTEAFF. In DNA form, the CDR3 reads TGTGCCAGTAGTATAGGAGGGAACACTGAAGCTTTCTTT. This sequence joins TRBV19 and TRBJ1-1; D is uncertain. Between the trimmed V and J ends, which lost 1 base and 1 base, there was a span of 4 bases. The CDR3 sequence is 13 residues long. Germline V lookup: CDR1 LNHDA, CDR2 SQIVND (reference sequence).

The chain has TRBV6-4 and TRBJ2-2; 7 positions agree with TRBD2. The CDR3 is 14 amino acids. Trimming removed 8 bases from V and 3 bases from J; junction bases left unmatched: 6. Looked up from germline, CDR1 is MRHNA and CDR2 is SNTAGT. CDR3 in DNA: TGTGCCAGCCGTCCGGGAGGAGACACCGGGGAGCTGTTTTTT. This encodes CASRPGGDTGELFF.

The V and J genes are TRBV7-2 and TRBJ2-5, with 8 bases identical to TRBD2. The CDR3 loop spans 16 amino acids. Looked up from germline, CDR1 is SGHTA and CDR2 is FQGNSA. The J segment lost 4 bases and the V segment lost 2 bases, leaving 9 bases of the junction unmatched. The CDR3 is CASSLRGRGGGETQYF. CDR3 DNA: TGTGCCAGCAGCTTAAGGGGCCGGGGGGGAGGAGAGACCCAGTACTTC.

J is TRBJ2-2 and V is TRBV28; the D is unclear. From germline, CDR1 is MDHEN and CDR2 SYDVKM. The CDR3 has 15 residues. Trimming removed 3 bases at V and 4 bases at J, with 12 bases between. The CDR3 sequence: CASSLTGYLTGELFF. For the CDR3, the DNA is TGTGCCAGCAGTTTGACCGGCTACCTCACCGGGGAGCTGTTTTTT.

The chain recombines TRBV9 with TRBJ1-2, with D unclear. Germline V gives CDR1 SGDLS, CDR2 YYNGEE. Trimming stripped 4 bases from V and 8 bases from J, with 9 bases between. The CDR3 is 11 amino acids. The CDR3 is CASSSPPGYTF. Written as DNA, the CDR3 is TGTGCCAGCAGCTCCCCCCCGGGCTACACCTTC.

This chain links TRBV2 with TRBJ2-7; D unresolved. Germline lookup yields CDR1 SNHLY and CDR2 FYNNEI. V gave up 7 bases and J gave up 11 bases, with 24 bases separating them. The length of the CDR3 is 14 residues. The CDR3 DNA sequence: TGTGCCAGCAAACCCCAGCACTCCACACCGTCGAAGTACTTC. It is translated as CASKPQHSTPSKYF.

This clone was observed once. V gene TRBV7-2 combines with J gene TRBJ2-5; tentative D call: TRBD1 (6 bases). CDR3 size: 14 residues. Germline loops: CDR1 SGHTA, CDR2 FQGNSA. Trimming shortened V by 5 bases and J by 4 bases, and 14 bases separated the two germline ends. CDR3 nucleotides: TGTGCCAGCAGCATACTCGGACAGCGAGAGACCCAGTACTTC. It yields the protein CASSILGQRETQYF.

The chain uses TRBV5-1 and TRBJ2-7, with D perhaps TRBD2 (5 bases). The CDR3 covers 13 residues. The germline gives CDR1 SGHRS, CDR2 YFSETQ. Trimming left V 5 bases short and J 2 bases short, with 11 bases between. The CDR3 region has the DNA TGCGCCAGCAGATCGGGGTCGACCTACGAGCAGTACTTC. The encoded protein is CASRSGSTYEQYF.

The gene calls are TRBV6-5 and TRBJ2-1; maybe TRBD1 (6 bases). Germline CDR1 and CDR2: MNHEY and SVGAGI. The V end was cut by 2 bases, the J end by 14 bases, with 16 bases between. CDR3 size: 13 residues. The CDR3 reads CASSYGGSPKEFF. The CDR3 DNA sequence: TGTGCCAGCAGTTACGGGGGCAGCCCTAAGGAGTTCTTC.